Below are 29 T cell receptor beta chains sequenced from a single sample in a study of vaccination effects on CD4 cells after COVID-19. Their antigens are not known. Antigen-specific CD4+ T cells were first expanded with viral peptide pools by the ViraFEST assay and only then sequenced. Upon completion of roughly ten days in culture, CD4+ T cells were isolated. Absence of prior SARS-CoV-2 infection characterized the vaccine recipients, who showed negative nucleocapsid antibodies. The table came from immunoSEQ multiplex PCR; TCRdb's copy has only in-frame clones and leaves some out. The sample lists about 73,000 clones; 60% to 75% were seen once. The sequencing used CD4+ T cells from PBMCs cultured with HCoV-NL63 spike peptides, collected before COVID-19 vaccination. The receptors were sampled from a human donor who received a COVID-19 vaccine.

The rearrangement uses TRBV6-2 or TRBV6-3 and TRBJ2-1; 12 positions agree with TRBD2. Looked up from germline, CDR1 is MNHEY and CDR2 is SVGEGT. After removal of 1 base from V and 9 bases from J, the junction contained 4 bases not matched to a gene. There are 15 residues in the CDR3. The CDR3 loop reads CASSYLGLAGFEQFF. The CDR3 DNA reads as TGTGCCAGCAGTTACTTAGGACTAGCGGGGTTTGAGCAGTTCTTC.

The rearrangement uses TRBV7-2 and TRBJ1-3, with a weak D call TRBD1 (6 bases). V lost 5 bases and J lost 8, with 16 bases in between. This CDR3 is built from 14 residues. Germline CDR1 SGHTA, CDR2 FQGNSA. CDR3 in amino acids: CASSKTGPPHTIYF. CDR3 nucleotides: TGTGCCAGCAGCAAGACAGGCCCTCCGCACACCATATATTTT.

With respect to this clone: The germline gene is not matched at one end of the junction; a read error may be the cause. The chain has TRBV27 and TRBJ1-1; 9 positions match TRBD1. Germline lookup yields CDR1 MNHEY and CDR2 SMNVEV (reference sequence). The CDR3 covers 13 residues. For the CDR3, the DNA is TGTGCCAGCAGTTTAAGGGACAGGGCTGAGGCTTTCTTT. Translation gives CASSLRDRAEAFF.

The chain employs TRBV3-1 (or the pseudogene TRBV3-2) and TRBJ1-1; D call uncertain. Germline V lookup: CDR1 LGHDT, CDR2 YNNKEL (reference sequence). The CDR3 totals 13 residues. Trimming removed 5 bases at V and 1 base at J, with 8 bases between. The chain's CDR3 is CASSNTQNTEAFF. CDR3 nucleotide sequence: TGTGCCAGCAGCAATACCCAGAACACTGAAGCTTTCTTT.

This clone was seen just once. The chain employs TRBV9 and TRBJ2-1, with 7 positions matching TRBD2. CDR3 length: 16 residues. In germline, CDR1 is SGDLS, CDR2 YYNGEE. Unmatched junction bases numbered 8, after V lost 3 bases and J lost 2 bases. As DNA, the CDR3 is TGTGCCAGCAGCGCCACCGGGACTACCGCCTACAATGAGCAGTTCTTC. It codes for CASSATGTTAYNEQFF.

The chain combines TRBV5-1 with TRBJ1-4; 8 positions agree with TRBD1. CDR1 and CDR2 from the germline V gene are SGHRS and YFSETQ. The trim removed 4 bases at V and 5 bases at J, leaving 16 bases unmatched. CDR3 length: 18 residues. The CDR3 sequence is CASSDPFSDRGHNEKLFF. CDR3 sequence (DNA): TGCGCCAGCAGCGACCCCTTCTCTGACAGGGGCCACAATGAAAAACTGTTTTTT.

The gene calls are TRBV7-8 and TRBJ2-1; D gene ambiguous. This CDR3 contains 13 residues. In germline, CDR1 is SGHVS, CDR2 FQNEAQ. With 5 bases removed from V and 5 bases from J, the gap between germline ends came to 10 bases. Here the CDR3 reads CASSPNRDNEQFF. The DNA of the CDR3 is TGTGCCAGCAGCCCCAATAGGGACAATGAGCAGTTCTTC.

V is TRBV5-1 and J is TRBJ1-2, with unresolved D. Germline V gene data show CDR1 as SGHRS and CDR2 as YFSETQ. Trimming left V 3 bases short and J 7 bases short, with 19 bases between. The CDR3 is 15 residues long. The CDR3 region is CASSSTGREGSGYTF. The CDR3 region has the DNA TGCGCCAGCAGCTCTACCGGGAGGGAGGGATCTGGCTACACCTTC.

This CDR3 reads CASGRGQGTYEQYV. CDR3 bases: TGTGCTAGTGGCCGAGGACAGGGGACATACGAGCAGTACGTC. The V gene is TRBV12-5, the J gene TRBJ2-7, with 9 bases identical to TRBD1. CDR3 length: 14 amino acids. Losses at the gene ends were 6 bases for V and 4 bases for J; bases not matched to a gene: 7. Germline CDR1 and CDR2: LGHNT and FRNRAP.

The CDR3 reads CASSVGPGSGELFF. CDR3 nucleotides: TGTGCCAGCAGCGTAGGCCCGGGGTCTGGGGAGCTGTTTTTT. V usage is TRBV9 and J usage is TRBJ2-2, with a tentative D call TRBD2 (5 bases). Germline CDR1 reads SGDLS; CDR2 reads YYNGEE. The CDR3 sequence is 14 residues long. Trimming stripped 0 bases from V and 8 bases from J, with 11 bases between.

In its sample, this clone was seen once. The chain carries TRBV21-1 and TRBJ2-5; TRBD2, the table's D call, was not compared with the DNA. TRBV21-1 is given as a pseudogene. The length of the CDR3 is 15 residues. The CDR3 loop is CASSTSPTRGKTQYF. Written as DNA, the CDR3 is TGTGCCAGCAGCACGAGTCCCACCCGGGGGAAGACCCAGTACTTC.

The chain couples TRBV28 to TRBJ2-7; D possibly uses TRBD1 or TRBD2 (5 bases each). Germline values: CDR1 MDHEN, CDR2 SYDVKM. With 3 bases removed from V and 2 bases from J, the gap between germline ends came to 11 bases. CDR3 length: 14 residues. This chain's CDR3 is CASSFGTVPYEQYV. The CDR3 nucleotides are TGTGCCAGCAGTTTCGGGACGGTTCCCTACGAGCAGTACGTC.

The CDR3 coding sequence is TGTGCCAGCAGCTGGGGACTAGCGGAGTACACAGATACGCAGTATTTT. This encodes CASSWGLAEYTDTQYF. The chain couples TRBV7-3 to TRBJ2-3; 11 bases map to TRBD2. The CDR3 spans 16 residues. Per the germline V gene, CDR1 is SGHTA and CDR2 is FQGTGA. Trimming cost V 4 bases and J 2 bases; bases outside gene matches: 5.

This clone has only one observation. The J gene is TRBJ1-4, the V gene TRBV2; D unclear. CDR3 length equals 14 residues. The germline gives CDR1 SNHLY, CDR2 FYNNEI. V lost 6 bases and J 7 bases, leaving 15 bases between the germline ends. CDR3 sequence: CASRQQDLLEKLFF. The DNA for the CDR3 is TGTGCCAGCAGACAGCAGGATCTACTTGAAAAACTGTTTTTT.

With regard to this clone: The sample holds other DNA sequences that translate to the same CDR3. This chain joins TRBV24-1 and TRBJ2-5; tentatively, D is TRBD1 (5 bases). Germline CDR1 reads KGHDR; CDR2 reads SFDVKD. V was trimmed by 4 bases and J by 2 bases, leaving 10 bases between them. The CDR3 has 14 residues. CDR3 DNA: TGTGCCACCAGTGACCCGACAGCACAAGAGACCCAGTACTTC. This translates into CATSDPTAQETQYF.

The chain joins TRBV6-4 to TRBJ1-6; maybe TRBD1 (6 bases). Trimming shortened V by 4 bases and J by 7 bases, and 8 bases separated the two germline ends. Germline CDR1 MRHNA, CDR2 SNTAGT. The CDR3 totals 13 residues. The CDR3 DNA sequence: TGTGCCAGCAGTGGTGACAGGAATTCACCCCTCCACTTT. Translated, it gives CASSGDRNSPLHF.

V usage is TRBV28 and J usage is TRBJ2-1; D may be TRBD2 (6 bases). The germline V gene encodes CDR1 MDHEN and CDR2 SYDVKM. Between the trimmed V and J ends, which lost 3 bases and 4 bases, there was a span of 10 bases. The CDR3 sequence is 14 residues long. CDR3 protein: CASSLAGPYNEQFF. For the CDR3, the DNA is TGTGCCAGCAGTTTGGCGGGGCCGTACAATGAGCAGTTCTTC.

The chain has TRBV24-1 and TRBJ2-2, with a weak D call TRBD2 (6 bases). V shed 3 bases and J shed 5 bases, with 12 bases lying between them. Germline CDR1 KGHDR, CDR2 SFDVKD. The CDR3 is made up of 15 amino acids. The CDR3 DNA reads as TGTGCCACCAGTGATCCCGCGGCGGGGACCGGGGAGCTGTTTTTT. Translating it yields CATSDPAAGTGELFF.

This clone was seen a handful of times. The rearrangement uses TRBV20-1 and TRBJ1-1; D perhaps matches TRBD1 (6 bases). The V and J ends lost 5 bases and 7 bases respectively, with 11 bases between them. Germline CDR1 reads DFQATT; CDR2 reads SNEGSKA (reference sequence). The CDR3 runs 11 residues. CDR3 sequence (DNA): TGCAGTGCTTCGCAGGGGTTTGAAGCTTTCTTT. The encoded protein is CSASQGFEAFF.

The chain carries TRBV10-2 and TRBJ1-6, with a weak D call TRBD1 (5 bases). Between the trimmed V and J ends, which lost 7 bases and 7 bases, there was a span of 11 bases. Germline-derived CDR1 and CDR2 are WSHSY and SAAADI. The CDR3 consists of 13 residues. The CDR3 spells CASMGPGNSPLHF. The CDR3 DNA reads TGCGCCAGCATGGGTCCAGGGAATTCACCCCTCCACTTT.

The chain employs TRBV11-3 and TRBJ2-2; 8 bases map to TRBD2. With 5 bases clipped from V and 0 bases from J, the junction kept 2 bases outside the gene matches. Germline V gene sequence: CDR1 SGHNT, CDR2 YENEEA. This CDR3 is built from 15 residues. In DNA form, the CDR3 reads TGTGCCAGCAGCCGGGGGGGGGCGAACACCGGGGAGCTGTTTTTT. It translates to CASSRGGANTGELFF.

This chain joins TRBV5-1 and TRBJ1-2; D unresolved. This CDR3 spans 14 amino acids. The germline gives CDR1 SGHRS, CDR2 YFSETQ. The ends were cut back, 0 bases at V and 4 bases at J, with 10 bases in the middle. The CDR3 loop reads CASSLAPDGYGYTF. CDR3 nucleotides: TGCGCCAGCAGCTTGGCTCCGGATGGCTATGGCTACACCTTC.

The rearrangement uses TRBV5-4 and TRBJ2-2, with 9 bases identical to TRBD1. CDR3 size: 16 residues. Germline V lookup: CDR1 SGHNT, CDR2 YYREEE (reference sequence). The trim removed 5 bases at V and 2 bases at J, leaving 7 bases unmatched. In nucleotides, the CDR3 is TGTGCCAGCAGATCTACAGGGGGCGGAAACACCGGGGAGCTGTTTTTT. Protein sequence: CASRSTGGGNTGELFF.

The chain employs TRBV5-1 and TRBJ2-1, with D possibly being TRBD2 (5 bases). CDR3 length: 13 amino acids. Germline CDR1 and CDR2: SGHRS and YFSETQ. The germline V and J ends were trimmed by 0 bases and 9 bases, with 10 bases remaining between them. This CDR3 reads CASSLALEGEQFF. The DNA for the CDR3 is TGCGCCAGCAGCTTGGCCCTCGAGGGTGAGCAGTTCTTC.

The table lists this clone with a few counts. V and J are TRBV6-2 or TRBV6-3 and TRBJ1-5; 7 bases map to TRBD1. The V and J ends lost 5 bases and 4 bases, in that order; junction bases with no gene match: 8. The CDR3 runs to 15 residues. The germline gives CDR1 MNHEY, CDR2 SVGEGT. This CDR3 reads CASSLPDRWNQPQHF. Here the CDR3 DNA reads TGTGCCAGCAGTCTCCCGGACAGGTGGAATCAGCCCCAGCATTTT.

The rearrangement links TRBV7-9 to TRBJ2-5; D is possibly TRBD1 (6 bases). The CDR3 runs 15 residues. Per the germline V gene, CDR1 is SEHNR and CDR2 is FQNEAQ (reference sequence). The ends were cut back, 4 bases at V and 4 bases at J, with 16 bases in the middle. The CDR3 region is CASSSTPVGGETQYF. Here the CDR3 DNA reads TGTGCCAGCAGCTCCACCCCGGTAGGGGGAGAGACCCAGTACTTC.

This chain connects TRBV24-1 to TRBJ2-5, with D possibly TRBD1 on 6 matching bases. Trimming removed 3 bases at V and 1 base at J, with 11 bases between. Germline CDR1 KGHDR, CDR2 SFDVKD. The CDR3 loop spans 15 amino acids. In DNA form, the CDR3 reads TGTGCCACCAGTGATACAACAGGGAGCCAAGAGACCCAGTACTTC. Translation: CATSDTTGSQETQYF.

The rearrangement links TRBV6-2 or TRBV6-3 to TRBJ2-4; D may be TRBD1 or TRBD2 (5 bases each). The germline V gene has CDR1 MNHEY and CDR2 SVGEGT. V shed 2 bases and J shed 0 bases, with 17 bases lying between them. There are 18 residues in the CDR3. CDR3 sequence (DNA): TGTGCCAGCAGTTACGGTTCCGGGACCGGGATAGCCAAAAACATTCAGTACTTC. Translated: CASSYGSGTGIAKNIQYF.

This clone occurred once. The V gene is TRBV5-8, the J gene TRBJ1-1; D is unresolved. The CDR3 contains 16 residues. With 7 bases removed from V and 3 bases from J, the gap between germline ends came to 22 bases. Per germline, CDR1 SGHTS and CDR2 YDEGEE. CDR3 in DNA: TGTGCCAGCCCCACCCCTCCTGGGTCGTGGGACACTGAAGCTTTCTTT. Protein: CASPTPPGSWDTEAFF.